This T cell receptor beta chain was sequenced for a study of response to subunit inactivated influenza vaccine. Notes on the study in general: Each seasonal influenza vaccination, the authors suggested, recruits few new T cells.

This clonotype has at least ten counts. Its antigen remains unknown. Germline V gene lookup returns CDR1 SGHRS and CDR2 YFSETQ. The CDR3 is made up of 14 amino acids. Deletions cut 0 bases from V and 2 bases from J, with 6 bases between. TCRdb itself ran the RT-PCR reads through MiXCR, one entry per CDR3 protein. The data contain under 200,000 distinct CDR3 sequences, about 11% of them singletons. The source was non-naive T cells sorted from PBMCs, collected 40 to 50 days after vaccination. The clonotype comes from a man aged 50-59 years who received an inactivated influenza vaccine. This chain joins TRBV5-1 and TRBJ2-1; perhaps TRBD1 as D (5 bases). The CDR3 coding sequence is TGCGCCAGCAGCTTGGGGACACCCTACAATGAGCAGTTCTTC. Its translation is CASSLGTPYNEQFF.